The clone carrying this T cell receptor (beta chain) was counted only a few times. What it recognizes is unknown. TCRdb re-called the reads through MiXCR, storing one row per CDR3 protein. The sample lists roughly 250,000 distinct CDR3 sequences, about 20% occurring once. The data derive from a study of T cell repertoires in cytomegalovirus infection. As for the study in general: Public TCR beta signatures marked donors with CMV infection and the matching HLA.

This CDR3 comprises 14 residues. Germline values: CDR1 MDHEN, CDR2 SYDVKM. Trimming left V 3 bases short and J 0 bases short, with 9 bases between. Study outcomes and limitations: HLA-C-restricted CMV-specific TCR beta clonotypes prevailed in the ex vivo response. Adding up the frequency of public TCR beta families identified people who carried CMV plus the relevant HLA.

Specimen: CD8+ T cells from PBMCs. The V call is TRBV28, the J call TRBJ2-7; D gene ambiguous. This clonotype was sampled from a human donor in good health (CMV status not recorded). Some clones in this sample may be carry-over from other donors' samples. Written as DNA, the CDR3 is TGTGCCAGCAGTTTCGTCCCTACCTCCTACGAGCAGTACTTC. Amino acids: CASSFVPTSYEQYF. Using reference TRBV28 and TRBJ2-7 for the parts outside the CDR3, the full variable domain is DVKVTQSSRYLVKRTGEKVFLECVQDMDHENMFWYRQDPGLGLRLIYFSYDVKMKEKGDIPEGYSVSREKKERFSLILESASTNQTSMYLCASSFVPTSYEQYFGPGTRLTVT.